This TCR beta chain was recovered during a study of T cells after posttransplantation cyclophosphamide. Busulfan-fludarabine conditioning, marrow transplant, and cyclophosphamide on days +3 and +4 were administered. Per germline, CDR1 MNHNS and CDR2 SASEGT. This CDR3 spans 11 amino acids. V was clipped by 11 bases and J by 6 bases; unmatched bases: 6. Produced via immunoSEQ multiplex PCR; TCRdb's table is partial and in-frame only. The sample includes about 15,000 clones, roughly 92% of them seen just once. This receptor was obtained from a male patient aged 55-69 years who received an allogeneic stem cell transplant from a related donor and was CMV-positive. The T cells may come from the graft donor. The sample was CD4+ T cells sorted from blood, taken after allogeneic stem cell transplant with posttransplant cyclophosphamide. The chain is built from TRBV6-1 and TRBJ1-1; 7 positions match TRBD1. CDR3 sequence: CADGQAAEAFF. The CDR3 DNA follows: TGTGCCGATGGACAGGCCGCTGAAGCTTTCTTT.